The entry below describes one T cell receptor (beta chain). This CDR3 region has 10 residues. The V gene's germline CDR1 is SQVTM and CDR2 ANQGSEA. V lost 6 bases and J 9 bases, leaving 12 bases between the germline ends. This sample is part of a study of shared clonotypes between healthy human individuals. Profiling relied on immunoSEQ multiplex PCR, and the TCRdb table lists in-frame clones only, not all of them. The sample carries over 2 million clones, roughly 92% recorded once. Sequenced sample: naive CD4+ T cells from PBMCs. As for subset: CD45RA+ positively selected. The V and J genes are TRBV29-1 and TRBJ2-7, with D possibly being TRBD1 (5 bases). The source of this sequence is a young man in good health. Some clones in this sample may be carry-over from other donors' samples. The CDR3 coding sequence is TGCAGCGTGGGTGACAGAGGGCAGTACTTC. Its translation: CSVGDRGQYF.